The T cell receptor (beta chain) under discussion was sequenced for a study of T cell changes during pregnancy in multiple sclerosis. Germline values: CDR1 SGHTS, CDR2 YDEGEE. This CDR3 is 14 amino acids long. Trimming removed 2 bases from V and 1 base from J, with 7 bases in between. Generated by immunoSEQ multiplex PCR, the TCRdb table keeps only in-frame clones and is missing some. The sample records about 79,000 clones, just over 90% being singletons. The chain recombines TRBV5-8 with TRBJ2-1; D is uncertain. The sequencing used CD4+ T cells from peripheral blood mononuclear cells, collected in the second trimester of pregnancy. This TCR derives from a female donor with multiple sclerosis, enrolled in a pregnancy study. The CDR3: CASSFRASYNEQFF. The CDR3 DNA reads as TGTGCCAGCAGCTTCCGCGCTTCCTACAATGAGCAGTTCTTC.